These T cell receptor beta chains were read from a single sample in a study of T cells after posttransplantation cyclophosphamide. The data were produced by immunoSEQ multiplex PCR, yet TCRdb's version contains in-frame clones alone and is incomplete. This table holds over 8,000 clones, approximately 87% found once. The source was PBMCs, collected after allogeneic stem cell transplant with posttransplant cyclophosphamide. The source is a female patient aged 40 to 50 who received an allogeneic stem cell transplant from an unrelated donor, was CMV-positive, and had no GVHD. Some of these T cells may belong to the graft donor. Each CDR3 is given with its conserved first and last residue. Fields, in order: V gene, J gene, D gene, clone size, CDR3 DNA, CDR3 protein. A D gene is named only where the DNA matches it firmly. Only some rows state a clone size, as once, few, many or a class for expanded clones.

TRBV28	TRBJ2-1	.	.	TGTGCCAGCAGTACAGGGACAGAGCAGTTCTTC	CASSTGTEQFF
TRBV29-1	TRBJ1-4	.	.	TGCAGCGGGGCAGGGACCGGGAGGGAAAAACTGTTTTTT	CSGAGTGREKLFF
TRBV21-1	TRBJ2-1	.	.	TGTGCCAGCAGCAAAGGATTGAGGGGCCGGGACAGGGACTCCTACAATGAGCAGTTCTTC	CASSKGLRGRDRDSYNEQFF
TRBV4-1	TRBJ1-5	TRBD1	.	TGCGCCAGCAGCCAAGCTTTGACAGGGGGATTTAGCAATCAGCCCCAGCATTTT	CASSQALTGGFSNQPQHF
TRBV4-1	TRBJ1-1	.	.	TGCGCCAGCAGCCACTTGAACAGTGAAGCTTTCTTT	CASSHLNSEAFF
TRBV4-3	TRBJ2-3	TRBD1	.	TGCGCCAGCAGCCTGCGGGACAGGGGGTCAGATACGCAGTATTTT	CASSLRDRGSDTQYF
TRBV9	TRBJ2-1	TRBD2	.	TGTGCCAGCAGGGGAGGGAACTACAATGAGCAGTTCTTC	CASRGGNYNEQFF
TRBV9	TRBJ1-3	.	few	TGTGCCAGCAGCGTAGGAGGGATCTCTGGAAACACCATATATTTT	CASSVGGISGNTIYF
TRBV30	TRBJ1-4	.	once	TGTGCCTGGAGTCCCCCCTCTAAGACAGGATTGAATGAAAAACTGTTTTTT	CAWSPPSKTGLNEKLFF
TRBV4-1	TRBJ2-2	.	.	TGCGCCAGCAGCCCTACAGGAGGGGGCTACACCGGGGAGCTGTTTTTT	CASSPTGGGYTGELFF
TRBV7-9	TRBJ2-3	TRBD2	once	TGTGCCAGCAGTCGACGGTTGGGCGGGGGGGCCCCAGATACGCAGTATTTT	CASSRRLGGGAPDTQYF
TRBV7-6	TRBJ2-3	TRBD1	.	TGTGCCAGCAGCTCCCTGACCGGGACAGGGGCAGATACGCAGTATTTT	CASSSLTGTGADTQYF
TRBV10-3	TRBJ2-3	TRBD1	.	TGTGCCATCAACGACAGGGAAAGAGCAGATACGCAGTATTTT	CAINDRERADTQYF
TRBV5-1	TRBJ2-7	.	.	TGCGCCAGCAGTCGGGACATTAACTACGAGCAGTACTTC	CASSRDINYEQYF
TRBV19	TRBJ1-2	.	once	TGTGCCAGTAGTAGGGCCGTATATGGCTACACCTTC	CASSRAVYGYTF
TRBV4-2	TRBJ2-2	TRBD2	.	TGTGCCAGCAGCCAACGACTAGCGGCGAACACCGGGGAGCTGTTTTTT	CASSQRLAANTGELFF
TRBV19	TRBJ1-1	TRBD1	.	TGTGCCAGTAGACGCCGGACAGGAGATAACACTGAAGCTTTCTTT	CASRRRTGDNTEAFF
TRBV7-9	TRBJ2-2	.	.	TGTGCCAGCCGCCAACAGGGAACGAACACCGGGGAGCTGTTTTTT	CASRQQGTNTGELFF
TRBV28	TRBJ2-5	TRBD2	.	TGTGCCAGCAGCAAAACTAGCGGGGGTATCTCCCAGTACTTC	CASSKTSGGISQYF
TRBV2	TRBJ1-1	TRBD1	.	TGTGCCAGCTTACTAACCGGGACAGGGGCCACTGAAGCTTTCTTT	CASLLTGTGATEAFF
TRBV5-6	TRBJ1-2	.	once	TGTGCCAGCAGCTCCCAGGGGAACTATGGCTACACCTTC	CASSSQGNYGYTF
TRBV5-1	TRBJ1-1	TRBD1	once	TGCGCCAGCAGCTTGGGGCAGGGGGCTTTGGATGCTTTCTTT	CASSLGQGALDAFF
TRBV6-5	TRBJ2-7	TRBD2	.	TGTGCCAGCAGAAAGGCGGGGGGCGCCAACGAGCAGTACTTC	CASRKAGGANEQYF
TRBV7-2	TRBJ2-1	TRBD2	.	TGTGCCAGCAGCTCTCAGCGGGGCTACAATGAGCAGTTCTTC	CASSSQRGYNEQFF
TRBV4-2	TRBJ2-7	TRBD2	.	TGTGCCAGCAGCCAAGAGAGGGGGATGAGCGGGGGTCTACACGAGCAGTACTTC	CASSQERGMSGGLHEQYF
TRBV29-1	TRBJ2-5	.	.	TGCAGCGTTGAGGGGGGACAGTGGAAAGAGACCCAGTACTTC	CSVEGGQWKETQYF
TRBV7-2	TRBJ2-3	TRBD2	.	TGTGCCAGCAGCTTTAGCGGGGGGGCGACTGATACGCAGTATTTT	CASSFSGGATDTQYF
TRBV6-5	TRBJ2-7	TRBD1	once	TGTGCCAGCAGCCCACAGGGGGTATCCTACGAGCAGTACTTC	CASSPQGVSYEQYF
TRBV7-2	TRBJ2-5	.	.	TGTGCCAGCAGCTTAATTCGCGACTACAAAGAGACCCAGTACTTC	CASSLIRDYKETQYF
TRBV19	TRBJ1-1	.	once	TGTGCCAGTACTGGGAGGATGAACACTGAAGCTTTCTTT	CASTGRMNTEAFF